The next 23 T cell receptor beta chains were all read from a single sample in a study of CD8 T cells in Susac syndrome. Random-hexamer reverse transcription was applied to about 0.5 to 1 ug RNA. TCRdb reprocessed the immunoSEQ multiplex PCR reads with MiXCR, giving one entry per CDR3 protein. The sample contains 350,000 to 550,000 distinct CDR3 sequences, approximately 85% of which appear only once. Sequencing used CD8+ T cells from PBMCs. These receptors came from a human donor with multiple sclerosis.

CDR3 loop: CASSQDVDLALPNEQFF. DNA for the CDR3: TGTGCCAGCAGCCAGGACGTGGACCTCGCGCTTCCCAATGAGCAGTTCTTC. J is TRBJ2-1 and V is TRBV3-1; D uncertain. The V gene's germline CDR1 is LGHDT and CDR2 YNNKEL (reference sequence). Between the trimmed V and J ends, which lost 3 bases and 6 bases, there was a span of 21 bases. The CDR3 extends over 17 amino acids.

V gene TRBV28 combines with J gene TRBJ2-1; 10 nucleotides line up with TRBD2. V lost 6 bases, J lost 2 bases, and 10 bases stayed unmatched. The CDR3 has 17 amino acids. The germline V gene encodes CDR1 MDHEN and CDR2 SYDVKM. The CDR3 reads CASRPSLTSGAYNEQFF. In nucleotides, the CDR3 is TGTGCCAGCAGGCCCAGTCTAACTAGCGGGGCCTACAATGAGCAGTTCTTC.

The V and J genes are TRBV28 and TRBJ2-5; unclear D gene. The CDR3 is 13 residues long. With 7 bases removed from V and 5 bases from J, the gap between germline ends came to 14 bases. In germline, CDR1 is MDHEN, CDR2 SYDVKM. The CDR3 sequence: CASTPSRVETQYF. CDR3 in DNA: TGTGCCAGCACCCCTTCAAGGGTGGAGACCCAGTACTTC.

CDR3 amino acids: CASSEWSWLLAFF. The CDR3 DNA reads as TGTGCCAGCAGTGAATGGTCTTGGCTACTAGCTTTCTTT. The J gene is TRBJ1-1, the V gene TRBV6-1; no firm D call. With 2 bases removed from V and 10 bases from J, the gap between germline ends came to 14 bases. This CDR3 contains 13 residues. Germline V gene lookup returns CDR1 MNHNS and CDR2 SASEGT.

This clonotype turned up a few times. The J gene is TRBJ1-6, the V gene TRBV6-1; D is ambiguous. V dropped 3 bases and J dropped 9 bases, with 12 bases sitting between them. This CDR3 has 14 residues. Germline CDR1 is MNHNS and CDR2 is SASEGT. The CDR3 loop is CASSDKTSGSPLHF. The CDR3 DNA reads as TGTGCCAGCAGTGACAAAACCTCGGGTTCACCCCTCCACTTT.

V usage is TRBV14 and J usage is TRBJ2-4; unclear D gene. The CDR3 loop spans 15 amino acids. V was pared by 0 bases and J by 3 bases, with 9 bases between. From germline, CDR1 is SGHDN and CDR2 FVKESK. CDR3 nucleotide sequence: TGTGCCAGCAGCCAAGAGACGGGCCTCAAAAACATTCAGTACTTC. It specifies CASSQETGLKNIQYF.

The J gene is TRBJ2-1, the V gene TRBV5-4, with D perhaps TRBD2 (7 bases). Trimming removed 4 bases from V and 9 bases from J, with 14 bases in between. The CDR3 covers 13 residues. Germline CDR1 is SGHNT and CDR2 is YYREEE (reference sequence). CDR3 loop: CASSGGAGGEQFF. CDR3 DNA sequence: TGTGCCAGCAGCGGGGGGGCCGGCGGTGAGCAGTTCTTC.

The rearrangement links TRBV2 to TRBJ2-7; the D gene is possibly TRBD1 (5 bases). The germline gives CDR1 SNHLY, CDR2 FYNNEI. The germline V and J ends were trimmed by 9 bases and 1 base, with 16 bases remaining between them. The CDR3 runs to 14 residues. The CDR3 spells CARSIRPGSYEQYF. CDR3 nucleotides: TGTGCCAGATCTATTCGACCAGGGTCCTACGAGCAGTACTTC.

This clonotype was counted once. This sequence joins TRBV4-1 and TRBJ2-4; no reliable D call. Germline values: CDR1 MGHRA, CDR2 YSYEKL. The CDR3 runs 14 residues. Trimming took off 4 bases at V and 12 bases at J, with 19 bases between the two ends. The CDR3 bases are TGCGCCAGCAGCCCCGATTCGTTTTTCGGGTATCAGTACTTC. This encodes CASSPDSFFGYQYF.

This chain uses TRBV2 with TRBJ1-2, with 7 bases that match TRBD1. The CDR3 consists of 13 residues. Losses at the gene ends were 3 bases for V and 8 bases for J; bases not matched to a gene: 6. Germline CDR1 is SNHLY and CDR2 is FYNNEI. The CDR3 nucleotides read TGTGCCAGCAGTGACCCGACAGGGTGGGGCTACACCTTC. Amino acid sequence: CASSDPTGWGYTF.

The rearrangement links TRBV10-3 to TRBJ2-2; maybe TRBD2 (5 bases). Germline V gene lookup returns CDR1 ENHRY and CDR2 SYGVKD. V was cut by 4 bases and J by 7 bases, with 10 bases left in between. The CDR3 extends over 13 amino acids. CDR3 nucleotide sequence: TGTGCCATCAGTGGGACCGGGGACGGGGAGCTGTTTTTT. It encodes CAISGTGDGELFF.

The J gene is TRBJ2-5, the V gene TRBV6-6, with TRBD2 matching over 8 bases. Germline V gene sequence: CDR1 MNHNY, CDR2 SVGAGI (reference sequence). This CDR3 region has 16 residues. V shed 2 bases, J shed 3 bases, and the junction held 8 bases outside the gene matches. The CDR3 DNA follows: TGTGCCAGCAGTTACCCTCCGGGAGCGGGAGAAGAGACCCAGTACTTC. Its protein product is CASSYPPGAGEETQYF.

The table lists this clonotype with a few counts. V usage is TRBV6-8 and J usage is TRBJ1-2; D not resolved. The CDR3 totals 13 residues. In germline, CDR1 is MNHGY, CDR2 SAAAGT. Trimming removed 2 bases from V and 1 base from J, with 5 bases in between. The CDR3 is CASSYTDNYGYTF. CDR3 DNA: TGTGCCAGCAGTTACACAGATAACTATGGCTACACCTTC.

V usage is TRBV3-1 and J usage is TRBJ1-1; D remains unclear. The V end was cut by 1 base, the J end by 0 bases, with 12 bases between. The CDR3 is made up of 16 amino acids. Germline V gene lookup returns CDR1 LGHDT and CDR2 YNNKEL (reference sequence). Here the CDR3 DNA reads TGTGCCAGCAGCCAAGCGGTGCGGGAGATGAACACTGAAGCTTTCTTT. Protein sequence: CASSQAVREMNTEAFF.

The CDR3 DNA reads as TGTGCCAGCAGCTGGGACAATCAAAACACTGAAGCTTTCTTT. Amino acid sequence: CASSWDNQNTEAFF. The V gene is TRBV28, the J gene TRBJ1-1, with a weak D call TRBD1 (6 bases). Germline CDR1 MDHEN, CDR2 SYDVKM. V shed 6 bases and J shed 2 bases, with 13 bases lying between them. The length of the CDR3 is 14 residues.

The V gene is TRBV5-1, the J gene TRBJ2-7, with 10 bases identical to TRBD1. Looked up from germline, CDR1 is SGHRS and CDR2 is YFSETQ. With 1 base clipped from V and 7 bases from J, the junction kept 11 bases outside the gene matches. The CDR3 contains 16 residues. In DNA form, the CDR3 reads TGCGCCAGCAGCTTGACCGGGACAGGGGTAACTGGTGAGCAGTACTTC. It encodes CASSLTGTGVTGEQYF.

This clonotype appeared once. The rearrangement links TRBV4-1 to TRBJ1-2; D gene uncertain. V dropped 0 bases and J dropped 6 bases, with 14 bases sitting between them. Looked up from germline, CDR1 is MGHRA and CDR2 is YSYEKL. This CDR3 has 15 amino acids. The CDR3 region has the DNA TGCGCCAGCAGCCAAGATTTTTACGGTGGGAATGGCTACACCTTC. Translated: CASSQDFYGGNGYTF.

This chain connects TRBV2 to TRBJ2-3, with TRBD2 identical over 7 bases. The germline V gene has CDR1 SNHLY and CDR2 FYNNEI. After removal of 7 bases from V and 2 bases from J, the junction contained 12 bases not matched to a gene. The CDR3 runs 16 residues. The CDR3 here is CASTLPSAGITDTQYF. DNA for the CDR3: TGTGCCAGCACCCTCCCGTCAGCGGGGATCACAGATACGCAGTATTTT.

This clonotype came up a few times. CDR3 nucleotide sequence: TGTGCCAGCAGTTTTTCGGGGGGGAACACTGAAGCTTTCTTT. This encodes CASSFSGGNTEAFF. The chain couples TRBV27 to TRBJ1-1, with D possibly TRBD1 on 5 matching bases. Germline CDR1 MNHEY, CDR2 SMNVEV (reference sequence). This CDR3 region has 14 residues. V lost 3 bases to trimming and J lost 1 base, with 9 bases between them.

The chain carries TRBV3-1 and TRBJ2-5, with D hard to call. This CDR3 has 14 residues. CDR1 is LGHDT and CDR2 is YNNKEL in the germline V gene (reference sequence). V was trimmed by 5 bases and J by 3 bases, leaving 13 bases between them. CDR3 residues: CASSIQTEEETQYF. The DNA for the CDR3 is TGTGCCAGCAGCATTCAGACTGAGGAAGAGACCCAGTACTTC.

This clonotype was counted only a few times. The chain carries TRBV27 and TRBJ2-7; the match to TRBD1 covers 10 bases. The CDR3 contains 15 residues. V shed 5 bases and J 4 bases; nucleotides not matched to a gene: 8. Looked up from germline, CDR1 is MNHEY and CDR2 is SMNVEV (reference sequence). In DNA, the CDR3 is TGTGCCAGCAGTACCCCGGGACAGGGGAATTACGAGCAGTACTTC. It specifies CASSTPGQGNYEQYF.

The genes are TRBV7-2 and TRBJ2-3; D gene ambiguous. The V gene lost 2 bases and the J gene lost 3 bases, with 6 bases spanning the gap. This CDR3 is 13 amino acids long. Looked up from germline, CDR1 is SGHTA and CDR2 is FQGNSA. The CDR3: CASSLKSTDTQYF. CDR3 nucleotides: TGTGCCAGCAGCTTAAAGAGTACAGATACGCAGTATTTT.

The V call is TRBV12-3 or TRBV12-4, the J call TRBJ1-1; D unresolved. V was cut by 9 bases and J by 5 bases, with 16 bases left in between. The CDR3 contains 13 residues. The CDR3 region has the DNA TGTGCCAGTAGCTCTGGGCTTGGGACTGAAGCTTTCTTT. Residues: CASSSGLGTEAFF.